The 9 T cell receptor beta chains given below trace back to one sample, sequenced in a study of cytomegalovirus exposure and HLA in healthy donors. With 60 Vbeta and 13 Jbeta primers, the PCR was carried out. TCRdb's copy holds only in-frame clones and misses some; the assay was immunoSEQ multiplex PCR. In the table there are approximately 180,000 clones, just over 75% of which are singletons. Specimen: PBMCs. Source of these receptors: a woman younger than 45 in good health and CMV-seropositive.

The genes are TRBV27 and TRBJ2-1, with 8 bases lining up with TRBD2. V trimming: 4 bases; J trimming: 4 bases; junction bases outside the gene matches: 3. CDR3 length: 14 residues. Germline CDR1 MNHEY, CDR2 SMNVEV (reference sequence). In DNA form, the CDR3 reads TGTGCCAGCAGTTCAACTAGCGGTTACAATGAGCAGTTCTTC. Translation gives CASSSTSGYNEQFF.

V usage is TRBV5-4 and J usage is TRBJ2-5, with a weak D call TRBD2 (7 bases). Germline loops: CDR1 SGHNT, CDR2 YYREEE (reference sequence). The CDR3 loop spans 14 amino acids. The germline V and J ends were trimmed by 4 bases and 2 bases, with 12 bases remaining between them. The CDR3 DNA follows: TGTGCCAGCAGCCTAAGGGGGGGGCAAGAGACCCAGTACTTC. This translates into CASSLRGGQETQYF.

The V gene is TRBV2, the J gene TRBJ2-1; a possible D gene is TRBD2 (7 bases). V dropped 2 bases and J dropped 5 bases, with 16 bases sitting between them. The CDR3 is made up of 16 amino acids. The germline gives CDR1 SNHLY, CDR2 FYNNEI. The CDR3 DNA is TGTGCCAGCAGTGAACGCGGGGGCGAGGTGAACAATGAGCAGTTCTTC. Its protein product is CASSERGGEVNNEQFF. Combining the CDR3 with reference TRBV2 and TRBJ2-1 gives the whole variable domain EPEVTQTPSHQVTQMGQEVILRCVPISNHLYFYWYRQILGQKVEFLVSFYNNEISEKSEIFDDQFSVERPDGSNFTLKIRSTKLEDSAMYFCASSERGGEVNNEQFFGPGTRLTVL.

The chain carries TRBV10-3 and TRBJ2-1, with a possible D match to TRBD2 (6 bases). CDR1 is ENHRY, CDR2 SYGVKD, per germline. The CDR3 loop spans 14 amino acids. Deletions cut 10 bases from V and 0 bases from J, with 13 bases between. The CDR3 sequence is CATLAESSYNEQFF. In nucleotides, the CDR3 is TGTGCCACCTTAGCGGAAAGCTCCTACAATGAGCAGTTCTTC.

The genes are TRBV9 and TRBJ2-3; 12 bases fit TRBD2. Germline lookup yields CDR1 SGDLS and CDR2 YYNGEE. The CDR3 runs to 16 residues. With 4 bases clipped from V and 5 bases from J, the junction kept 8 bases outside the gene matches. In DNA, the CDR3 is TGTGCCAGCAGCCCCCGGACTAGCGGGACTGGAGATACGCAGTATTTT. Amino acid sequence: CASSPRTSGTGDTQYF.

The rearrangement uses TRBV18 and TRBJ2-1; a possible D gene is TRBD2 (6 bases). V lost 4 bases, J lost 2 bases, and 12 bases lay in between. The CDR3 totals 15 residues. CDR1 and CDR2 (germline): KGHSH, LQKENI. The CDR3 coding sequence is TGTGCCAGCTCACGTGCTGGGAGGACCTACAATGAGCAGTTCTTC. The encoded protein is CASSRAGRTYNEQFF.

This chain links TRBV19 with TRBJ2-1, with TRBD1 matching over 7 bases. Germline V gene sequence: CDR1 LNHDA, CDR2 SQIVND (reference sequence). CDR3 length: 14 amino acids. The V segment lost 7 bases and the J segment 4 bases; nucleotides outside the gene matches: 7. CDR3: CASTQGDYYNEQFF. CDR3 bases: TGTGCCAGTACCCAGGGGGATTATTACAATGAGCAGTTCTTC.

This clone came up once. The J gene is TRBJ2-3, the V gene TRBV27; D call uncertain. The CDR3 sequence is 14 residues long. Germline values: CDR1 MNHEY, CDR2 SMNVEV (reference sequence). V lost 2 bases, J lost 6 bases, and 12 bases lay in between. The CDR3 DNA is TGTGCCAGCAGTTTAAGTTCGACTCCCGATACGCAGTATTTT. This sequence encodes CASSLSSTPDTQYF.

The V call is TRBV21-1, the J call TRBJ2-1; the DNA was not compared with TRBD2, the D call given in the table. TRBV21-1 is a listed pseudogene. This CDR3 contains 16 residues. This CDR3 reads CASTGASGKADNEQFF. Written as DNA, the CDR3 is TGTGCCAGCACCGGGGCCAGCGGGAAAGCAGACAATGAGCAGTTCTTC.